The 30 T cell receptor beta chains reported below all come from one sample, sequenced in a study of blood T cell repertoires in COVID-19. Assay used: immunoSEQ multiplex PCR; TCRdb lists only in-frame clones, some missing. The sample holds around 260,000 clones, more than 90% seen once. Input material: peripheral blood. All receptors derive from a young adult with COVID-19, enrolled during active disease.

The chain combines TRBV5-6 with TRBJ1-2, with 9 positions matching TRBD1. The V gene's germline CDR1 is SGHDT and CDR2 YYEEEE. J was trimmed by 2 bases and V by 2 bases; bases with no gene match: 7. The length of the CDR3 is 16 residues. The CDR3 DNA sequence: TGTGCCAGCAGCTTCCTGGTCGGGACAGGGAACTATGGCTACACCTTC. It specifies CASSFLVGTGNYGYTF.

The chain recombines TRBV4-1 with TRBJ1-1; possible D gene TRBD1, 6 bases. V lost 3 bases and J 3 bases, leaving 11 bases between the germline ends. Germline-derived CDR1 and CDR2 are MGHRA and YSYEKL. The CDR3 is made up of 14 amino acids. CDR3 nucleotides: TGCGCCAGCAGCCACCAACAGGGCGACACTGAAGCTTTCTTT. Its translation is CASSHQQGDTEAFF.

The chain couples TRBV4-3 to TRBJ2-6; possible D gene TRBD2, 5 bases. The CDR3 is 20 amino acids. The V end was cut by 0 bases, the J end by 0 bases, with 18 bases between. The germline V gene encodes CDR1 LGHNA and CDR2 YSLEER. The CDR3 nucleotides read TGCGCCAGCAGCCAAGAGTTGAGAGGGTCTGGACTCTCTGGGGCCAACGTCCTGACTTTC. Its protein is CASSQELRGSGLSGANVLTF.

CDR3: CSVGSGLEEFF. CDR3 nucleotide sequence: TGCAGCGTTGGGAGCGGATTAGAAGAGTTCTTC. The V gene is TRBV29-1, the J gene TRBJ2-1; possibly TRBD2 for D (5 bases). V shed 4 bases and J shed 14 bases, with 15 bases lying between them. This CDR3 has 11 amino acids. Germline-derived CDR1 and CDR2 are SQVTM and ANQGSEA.

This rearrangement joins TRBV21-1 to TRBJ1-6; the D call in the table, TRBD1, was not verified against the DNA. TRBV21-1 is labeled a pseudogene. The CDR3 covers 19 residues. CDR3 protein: CASSKDVYRGSSYNSPLHF. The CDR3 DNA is TGTGCCAGCAGCAAAGACGTGTACAGGGGAAGCTCCTATAATTCACCCCTCCACTTT.

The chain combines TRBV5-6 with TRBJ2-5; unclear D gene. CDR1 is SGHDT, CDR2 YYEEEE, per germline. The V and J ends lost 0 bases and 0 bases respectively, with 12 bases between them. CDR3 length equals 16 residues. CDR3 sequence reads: CASSLVAPAYQETQYF. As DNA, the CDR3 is TGTGCCAGCAGCTTGGTAGCCCCAGCCTACCAAGAGACCCAGTACTTC.

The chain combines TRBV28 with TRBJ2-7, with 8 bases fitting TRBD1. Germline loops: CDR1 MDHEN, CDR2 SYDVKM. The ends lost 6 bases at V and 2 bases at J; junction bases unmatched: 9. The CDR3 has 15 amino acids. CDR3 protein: CASSSDRVATYEQYF. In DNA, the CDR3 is TGTGCCAGCAGCTCGGACAGGGTAGCGACCTACGAGCAGTACTTC.

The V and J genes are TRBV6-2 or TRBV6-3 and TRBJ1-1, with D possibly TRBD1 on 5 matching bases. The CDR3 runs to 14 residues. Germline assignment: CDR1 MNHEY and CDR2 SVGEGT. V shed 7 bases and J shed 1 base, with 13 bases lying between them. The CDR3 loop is CASTFSRGNTEAFF. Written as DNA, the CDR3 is TGTGCCAGCACTTTCTCAAGGGGGAACACTGAAGCTTTCTTT.

The CDR3 is CASSRQDSYEQYF. For the CDR3, the DNA is TGTGCCAGCAGTCGACAGGACTCCTACGAGCAGTACTTC. This chain uses TRBV11-1 with TRBJ2-7, with D maybe TRBD1 (6 bases). The V end lost 6 bases, the J end lost 0 bases, and 9 bases lay between the germline ends. The CDR3 loop spans 13 amino acids. Germline V lookup: CDR1 SGHAT, CDR2 FQDESV (reference sequence). Using reference TRBV11-1 and TRBJ2-7 for the parts outside the CDR3, the full variable domain is EAEVAQSPRYKITEKSQAVAFWCDPISGHATLYWYRQILGQGPELLVQFQDESVVDDSQLPKDRFSAERLKGVDSTLKIQPAELGDSAMYLCASSRQDSYEQYFGPGTRLTVT.

The CDR3 protein is CASSRRDSYEQYF. In DNA form, the CDR3 reads TGTGCCAGCAGCCGACGGGACTCCTACGAGCAGTACTTC. V usage is TRBV14 and J usage is TRBJ2-7; the D gene is possibly TRBD2 (5 bases). V was clipped by 4 bases and J by 0 bases, with 7 bases between them. CDR3 length: 13 residues. Germline V gives CDR1 SGHDN, CDR2 FVKESK.

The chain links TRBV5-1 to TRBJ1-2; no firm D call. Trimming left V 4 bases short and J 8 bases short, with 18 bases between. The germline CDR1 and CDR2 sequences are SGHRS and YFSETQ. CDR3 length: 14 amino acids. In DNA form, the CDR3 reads TGCGCCAGCAGCCCAGAGGGAGCGGGAGGCGGCTACACCTTC. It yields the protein CASSPEGAGGGYTF.

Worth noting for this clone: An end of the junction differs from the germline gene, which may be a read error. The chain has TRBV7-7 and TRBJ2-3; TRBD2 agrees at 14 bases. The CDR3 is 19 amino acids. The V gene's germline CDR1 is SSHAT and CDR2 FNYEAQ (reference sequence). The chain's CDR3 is CASSPSRGLAGGSRDTQYF. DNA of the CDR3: TGTGCTAGCAGCCCCTCTCGTGGACTAGCGGGAGGCTCAAGGGATACGCAGTATTTT.

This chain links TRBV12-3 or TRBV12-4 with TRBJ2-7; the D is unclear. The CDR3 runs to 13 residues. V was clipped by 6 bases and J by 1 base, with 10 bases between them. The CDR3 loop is CASRPPRSYEQYF. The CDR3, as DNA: TGTGCCAGCAGACCCCCCAGGTCCTACGAGCAGTACTTC.

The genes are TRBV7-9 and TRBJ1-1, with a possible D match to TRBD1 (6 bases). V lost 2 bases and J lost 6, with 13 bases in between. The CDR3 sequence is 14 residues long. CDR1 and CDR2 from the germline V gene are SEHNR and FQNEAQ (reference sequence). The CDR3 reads CASSLSQGWAEAFF. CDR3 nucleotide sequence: TGTGCCAGCAGCTTAAGCCAGGGGTGGGCTGAAGCTTTCTTT. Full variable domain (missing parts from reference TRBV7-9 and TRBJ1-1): DTGVSQNPRHKITKRGQNVTFRCDPISEHNRLYWYRQTLGQGPEFLTYFQNEAQLEKSRLLSDRFSAERPKGSFSTLEIQRTEQGDSAMYLCASSLSQGWAEAFFGQGTRLTVV.

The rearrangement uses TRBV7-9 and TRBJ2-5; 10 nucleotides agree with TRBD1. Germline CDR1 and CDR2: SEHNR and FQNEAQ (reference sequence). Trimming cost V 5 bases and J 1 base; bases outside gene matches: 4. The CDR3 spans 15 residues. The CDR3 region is CASSVGQGGQETQYF. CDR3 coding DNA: TGTGCCAGCAGCGTCGGACAGGGGGGCCAAGAGACCCAGTACTTC.

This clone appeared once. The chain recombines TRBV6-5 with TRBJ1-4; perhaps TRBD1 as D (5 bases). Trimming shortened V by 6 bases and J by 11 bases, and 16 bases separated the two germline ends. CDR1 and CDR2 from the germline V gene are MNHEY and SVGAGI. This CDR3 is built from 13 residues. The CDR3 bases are TGTGCCAGCAGCCAGGGTTCGGGACTTAAACTGTTTTTT. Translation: CASSQGSGLKLFF.

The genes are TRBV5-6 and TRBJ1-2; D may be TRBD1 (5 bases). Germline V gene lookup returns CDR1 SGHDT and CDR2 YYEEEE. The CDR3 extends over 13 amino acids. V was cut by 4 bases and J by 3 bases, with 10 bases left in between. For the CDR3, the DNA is TGTGCCAGCAGCCTACAGGAATACTATGGCTACACCTTC. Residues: CASSLQEYYGYTF.

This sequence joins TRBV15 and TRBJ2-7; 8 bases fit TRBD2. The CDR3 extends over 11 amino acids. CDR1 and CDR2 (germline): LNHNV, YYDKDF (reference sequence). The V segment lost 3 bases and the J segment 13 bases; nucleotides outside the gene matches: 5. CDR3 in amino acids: CATSRSGRSYF. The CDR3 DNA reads TGTGCCACCAGCAGGAGCGGGAGAAGCTACTTC.

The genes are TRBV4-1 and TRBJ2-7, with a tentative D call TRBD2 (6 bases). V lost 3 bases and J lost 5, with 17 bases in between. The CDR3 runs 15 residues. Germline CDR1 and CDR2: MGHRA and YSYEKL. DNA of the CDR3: TGCGCCAGCAGCCATTCCGTCGGGAGTAGCCACGAGCAGTACTTC. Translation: CASSHSVGSSHEQYF.

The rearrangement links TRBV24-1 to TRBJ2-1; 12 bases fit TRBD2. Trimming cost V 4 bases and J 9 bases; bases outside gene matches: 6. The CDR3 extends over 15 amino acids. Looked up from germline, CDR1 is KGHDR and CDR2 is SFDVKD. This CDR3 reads CATSDQGLAGTEQFF. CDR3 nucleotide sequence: TGTGCCACCAGTGACCAGGGACTAGCGGGTACTGAGCAGTTCTTC.

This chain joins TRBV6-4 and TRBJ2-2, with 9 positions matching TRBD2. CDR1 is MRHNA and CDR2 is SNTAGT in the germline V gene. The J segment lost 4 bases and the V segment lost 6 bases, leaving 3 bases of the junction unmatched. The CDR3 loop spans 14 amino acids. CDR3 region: CASSASGTTGELFF. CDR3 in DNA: TGTGCCAGCAGCGCTAGCGGGACCACCGGGGAGCTGTTTTTT.

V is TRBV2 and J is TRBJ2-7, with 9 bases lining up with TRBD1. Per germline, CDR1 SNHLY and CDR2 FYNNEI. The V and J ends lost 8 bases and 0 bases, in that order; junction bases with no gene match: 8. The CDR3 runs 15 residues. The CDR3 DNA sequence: TGTGCCAGCGGCTTAGGGACAGGGAACTCCTACGAGCAGTACTTC. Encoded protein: CASGLGTGNSYEQYF.

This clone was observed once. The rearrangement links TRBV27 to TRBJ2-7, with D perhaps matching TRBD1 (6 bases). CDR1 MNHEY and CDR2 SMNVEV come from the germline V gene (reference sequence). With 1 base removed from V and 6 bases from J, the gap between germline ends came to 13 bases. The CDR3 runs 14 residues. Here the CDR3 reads CASSLFQGTGEQYF. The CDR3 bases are TGTGCCAGCAGTTTATTCCAGGGGACCGGCGAGCAGTACTTC.

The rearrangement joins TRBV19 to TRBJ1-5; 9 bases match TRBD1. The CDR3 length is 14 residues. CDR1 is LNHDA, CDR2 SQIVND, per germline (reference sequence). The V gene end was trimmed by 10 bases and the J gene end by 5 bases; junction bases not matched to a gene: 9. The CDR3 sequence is CATEWGQGDQPQHF. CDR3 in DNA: TGTGCCACCGAATGGGGACAGGGCGATCAGCCCCAGCATTTT.

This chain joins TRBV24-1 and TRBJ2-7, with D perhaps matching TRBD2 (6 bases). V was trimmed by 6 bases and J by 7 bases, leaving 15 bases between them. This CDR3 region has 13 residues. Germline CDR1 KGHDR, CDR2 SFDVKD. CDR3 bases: TGTGCCACCAGTAAAAGAGAGGGAGGAGAGCAGTACTTC. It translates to CATSKREGGEQYF.

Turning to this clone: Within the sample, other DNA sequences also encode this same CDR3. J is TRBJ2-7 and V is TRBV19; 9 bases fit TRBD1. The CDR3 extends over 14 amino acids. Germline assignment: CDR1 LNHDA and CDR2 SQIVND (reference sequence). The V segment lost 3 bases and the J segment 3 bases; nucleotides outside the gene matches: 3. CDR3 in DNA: TGTGCCAGTAGTATTGGGACAGGGCTCTACGAGCAGTACTTC. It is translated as CASSIGTGLYEQYF.

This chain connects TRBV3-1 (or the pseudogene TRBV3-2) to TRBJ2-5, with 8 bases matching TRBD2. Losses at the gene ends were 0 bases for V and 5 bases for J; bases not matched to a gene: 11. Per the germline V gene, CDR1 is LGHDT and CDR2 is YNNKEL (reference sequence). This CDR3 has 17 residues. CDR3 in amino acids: CASSQETSGRGRETQYF. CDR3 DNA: TGTGCCAGCAGCCAAGAAACAAGCGGGAGAGGTAGGGAGACCCAGTACTTC.

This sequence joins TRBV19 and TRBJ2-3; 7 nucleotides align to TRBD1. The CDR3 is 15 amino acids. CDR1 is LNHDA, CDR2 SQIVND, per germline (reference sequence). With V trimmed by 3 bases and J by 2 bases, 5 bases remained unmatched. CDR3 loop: CASSIPTGATDTQYF. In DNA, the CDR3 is TGTGCCAGTAGTATTCCCACAGGGGCCACAGATACGCAGTATTTT.

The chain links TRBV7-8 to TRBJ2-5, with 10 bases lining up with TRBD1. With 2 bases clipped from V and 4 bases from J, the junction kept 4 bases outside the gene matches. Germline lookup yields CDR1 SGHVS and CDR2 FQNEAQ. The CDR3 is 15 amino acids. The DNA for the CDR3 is TGTGCCAGCAGCTTAAGACAGGGGGCAGGAGAGACCCAGTACTTC. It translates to CASSLRQGAGETQYF.

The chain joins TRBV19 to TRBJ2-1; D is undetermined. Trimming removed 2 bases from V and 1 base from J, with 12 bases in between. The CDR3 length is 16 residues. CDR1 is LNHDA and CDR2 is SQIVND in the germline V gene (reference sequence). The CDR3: CASSITTAGSYNEQFF. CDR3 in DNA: TGTGCCAGTAGTATAACCACAGCCGGATCCTACAATGAGCAGTTCTTC.